The subject of this entry is one T cell receptor beta chain. The data derive from a study of blood T cell repertoires in COVID-19. Looking at the study overall: Collection of acute and convalescent COVID-19 samples took place in the United States, Italy and Spain.

Enrolled through a virtual design, the participants were between about 18 and 100 years of age and came from 24 US areas. Measured with immunoSEQ multiplex PCR; TCRdb has only the in-frame clones, and not every one. The sample records approximately 260,000 clones, approximately 83% being singletons. Input material: PBMCs or T cells enriched from blood (not recorded which). This receptor was taken from a man aged 45-65 years who had recovered from COVID-19.

The CDR3 loop is CATSADRPPYNEQFF. The CDR3, as DNA: TGTGCCACCAGTGCGGACAGGCCCCCCTACAATGAGCAGTTCTTC. The V call is TRBV24-1, the J call TRBJ2-1; TRBD1 aligns across 7 bases. The CDR3 consists of 15 residues. The germline V gene has CDR1 KGHDR and CDR2 SFDVKD. V was clipped by 5 bases and J by 2 bases; unmatched bases: 5.